This entry is about one TCR beta chain. Measured with immunoSEQ multiplex PCR; TCRdb has only the in-frame clones, and not every one. The sample lists approximately 250,000 clones; 86% were seen once. This record belongs to a study of blood T cell repertoires in COVID-19. Study details: The origin of the acute and convalescent COVID-19 samples was the United States, Italy and Spain.

CDR1 is LNHDA and CDR2 is SQIVND in the germline V gene (reference sequence). Trimming shortened V by 5 bases and J by 1 base, and 12 bases separated the two germline ends. The CDR3 spans 14 residues. Sequenced input: peripheral blood. The chain has TRBV19 and TRBJ2-7, with D perhaps TRBD1 (6 bases). The clonotype comes from a man between 18 and 35 years old with active or convalescent COVID-19. CDR3 bases: TGTGCCAGTAGTCTCCGGGACACTTCCTACGAGCAGTACTTC. It specifies CASSLRDTSYEQYF. The whole variable domain, filled in from reference TRBV19 and TRBJ2-7, reads DGGITQSPKYLFRKEGQNVTLSCEQNLNHDAMYWYRQDPGQGLRLIYYSQIVNDFQKGDIAEGYSVSREKKESFPLTVTSAQKNPTAFYLCASSLRDTSYEQYFGPGTRLTVT.